The 30 T cell receptor beta chains below come from one sample, sequenced in a study of technical replicates of blood from four donors. Sequencing used immunoSEQ multiplex PCR; TCRdb keeps in-frame clones, though not all of them. In the table there are some 87,000 clones, 97% of which are singletons. Sequenced material: T cells isolated from PBMCs. These receptors were obtained from a human donor in good health.

This clone was seen only once. V is TRBV30 and J is TRBJ2-7; 9 bases are shared with TRBD2. Germline loops: CDR1 GTSNPN, CDR2 SVGIG (reference sequence). This CDR3 has 11 residues. V was clipped by 8 bases and J by 10 bases; unmatched bases: 9. CDR3 amino acids: CAAWLAGCQYF. DNA of the CDR3: TGTGCCGCGTGGCTAGCGGGGTGTCAGTACTTC.

This clone was detected only once. The J gene is TRBJ1-2, the V gene TRBV6-5, with 9 positions matching TRBD1. J lost 8 bases, V lost 6 bases, and 13 bases had no gene match. CDR1 MNHEY and CDR2 SVGAGI come from the germline V gene. The CDR3 sequence is 15 residues long. The CDR3 coding sequence is TGTGCCAGCAGCAGCCCTACAGGGGGCGGGAGGGGCTACACCTTC. Encoded protein: CASSSPTGGGRGYTF.

V and J are TRBV28 and TRBJ2-1; TRBD2 might be the D (6 bases). This CDR3 is 17 amino acids long. CDR1 and CDR2 (germline): MDHEN, SYDVKM. V was clipped by 4 bases and J by 2 bases, with 18 bases between them. The CDR3 spells CASSSGRGVVAYNEQFF. In nucleotides, the CDR3 is TGTGCCAGCAGTTCGGGTCGCGGGGTGGTGGCCTACAATGAGCAGTTCTTC. The whole variable domain, filled in from reference TRBV28 and TRBJ2-1, reads DVKVTQSSRYLVKRTGEKVFLECVQDMDHENMFWYRQDPGLGLRLIYFSYDVKMKEKGDIPEGYSVSREKKERFSLILESASTNQTSMYLCASSSGRGVVAYNEQFFGPGTRLTVL.

The V call is TRBV4-1, the J call TRBJ2-3, with 13 nucleotides matching TRBD2. The junction had 3 bases not matched to a gene; V was cut back by 0 bases and J by 0 bases. Looked up from germline, CDR1 is MGHRA and CDR2 is YSYEKL. The CDR3 contains 18 residues. This CDR3 reads CASSQETSGGSSTDTQYF. The CDR3 DNA follows: TGCGCCAGCAGCCAAGAGACTAGCGGGGGGAGTAGCACAGATACGCAGTATTTT.

V gene TRBV6-1 combines with J gene TRBJ1-2; TRBD1 is a possible D gene (5 bases). The CDR3 consists of 15 residues. The germline V gene encodes CDR1 MNHNS and CDR2 SASEGT. Trimming removed 2 bases from V and 5 bases from J, with 15 bases in between. CDR3 region: CASSEFSGQGYGYTF. CDR3 sequence (DNA): TGTGCCAGCAGTGAATTCAGTGGGCAGGGTTATGGCTACACCTTC.

This chain connects TRBV27 to TRBJ2-3, with D possibly being TRBD2 (5 bases). The V end was cut by 5 bases, the J end by 4 bases, with 16 bases between. This CDR3 has 15 residues. CDR1 is MNHEY and CDR2 is SMNVEV in the germline V gene (reference sequence). CDR3 loop: CASSVTGLGADTQYF. As DNA, the CDR3 is TGTGCCAGCAGTGTTACCGGGCTCGGGGCAGATACGCAGTATTTT.

CDR3: CASRDPGQGGNQPQHF. CDR3 sequence (DNA): TGTGCCAGCAGGGATCCGGGACAGGGTGGCAATCAGCCCCAGCATTTT. This chain uses TRBV27 with TRBJ1-5; 9 bases map to TRBD1. Germline CDR1 and CDR2: MNHEY and SMNVEV (reference sequence). Trimming at V came to 6 bases and at J to 2 bases, leaving 8 bases not matched to a gene. There are 16 residues in the CDR3.

V is TRBV6-1 and J is TRBJ1-2; weak D call: TRBD1 (6 bases). Trimming took 6 bases from V and 0 from J, leaving 11 bases between them. The length of the CDR3 is 14 residues. Germline V lookup: CDR1 MNHNS, CDR2 SASEGT. DNA of the CDR3: TGTGCCAGCAGGGCAGGGGCCACTAACTATGGCTACACCTTC. Amino acid sequence: CASRAGATNYGYTF.

The chain joins TRBV6-5 to TRBJ2-1, with D possibly matching TRBD2 (5 bases). V dropped 5 bases and J dropped 8 bases, with 10 bases sitting between them. The CDR3 length is 12 residues. CDR1 MNHEY and CDR2 SVGAGI come from the germline V gene. The DNA of the CDR3 is TGTGCCAGCAGTACGTCCGGGGATGAGCAGTTCTTC. This encodes CASSTSGDEQFF.

The CDR3 region is CAWSVQVNTIYF. CDR3 bases: TGTGCCTGGAGTGTACAGGTGAACACCATATATTTT. The chain uses TRBV30 and TRBJ1-3, with a tentative D call TRBD1 (5 bases). CDR3 size: 12 residues. Trimming cost V 0 bases and J 7 bases, with 7 bases left between them. Germline values: CDR1 GTSNPN, CDR2 SVGIG (reference sequence). The full variable domain, its missing parts supplied by reference TRBV30 and TRBJ1-3, is SQTIHQWPATLVQPVGSPLSLECTVEGTSNPNLYWYRQAAGRGLQLLFYSVGIGQISSEVPQNLSASRPQDRQFILSSKKLLLSDSGFYLCAWSVQVNTIYFGEGSWLTVV.

The chain's CDR3 is CASSQGRTGLLTGNTIYF. For the CDR3, the DNA is TGCGCCAGCAGCCAAGGAAGGACAGGATTACTTACTGGAAACACCATATATTTT. The chain links TRBV4-1 to TRBJ1-3; 7 bases are a match to TRBD1. Germline CDR1 MGHRA, CDR2 YSYEKL. This CDR3 has 18 amino acids. The J segment lost 2 bases and the V segment lost 1 base, leaving 11 bases of the junction unmatched.

CDR3 sequence reads: CASSLTGGHYTF. CDR3 nucleotide sequence: TGTGCCAGCAGCTTAACTGGGGGCCACTACACCTTC. The chain recombines TRBV11-2 with TRBJ1-2; a possible D gene is TRBD1 (6 bases). Trimming took off 2 bases at V and 10 bases at J, with 11 bases between the two ends. The CDR3 covers 12 residues. CDR1 and CDR2 (germline): SGHAT, FQNNGV.

The chain couples TRBV7-3 to TRBJ1-1; TRBD1 might be the D (6 bases). The CDR3 contains 15 residues. Trimming left V 4 bases short and J 0 bases short, with 12 bases between. Germline lookup yields CDR1 SGHTA and CDR2 FQGTGA. In nucleotides, the CDR3 is TGTGCCAGCAGCTCGACAGGCGAGATGAACACTGAAGCTTTCTTT. As protein: CASSSTGEMNTEAFF.

CDR3 DNA sequence: TGTGCCAGCAGTTTCCGAACCTCCGGGACAACCTACACCTTC. Translation: CASSFRTSGTTYTF. The chain uses TRBV27 and TRBJ1-2; possible D gene TRBD1, 6 bases. Germline CDR1 and CDR2: MNHEY and SMNVEV (reference sequence). The length of the CDR3 is 14 residues. Trimming cost V 3 bases and J 10 bases, with 18 bases left between them.

This chain connects TRBV6-1 to TRBJ1-5; 9 nucleotides agree with TRBD1. The CDR3 runs to 17 residues. Trimming at V came to 2 bases and at J to 0 bases, leaving 5 bases not matched to a gene. Germline CDR1 and CDR2: MNHNS and SASEGT. CDR3 in amino acids: CASSEWTGEYSNQPQHF. CDR3 nucleotides: TGTGCCAGCAGTGAATGGACAGGGGAGTATAGCAATCAGCCCCAGCATTTT.

The chain is built from TRBV14 and TRBJ1-6; maybe TRBD1 (6 bases). Between the trimmed V and J ends, which lost 3 bases and 6 bases, there was a span of 9 bases. CDR1 is SGHDN, CDR2 FVKESK, per germline. The CDR3 length is 14 residues. CDR3 nucleotide sequence: TGTGCCAGCAGCCAGACAGGAAGTAATTCACCCCTCCACTTT. Protein sequence: CASSQTGSNSPLHF.

V and J are TRBV18 and TRBJ2-7, with TRBD2 matching 8 bases. Germline V gene sequence: CDR1 KGHSH, CDR2 LQKENI. V dropped 6 bases and J dropped 5; count of bases not matched to a gene: 6. This CDR3 has 13 residues. CDR3 sequence (DNA): TGTGCCAGCTCCCCCGGGACTAGTGACGAGCAGTACTTC. Translated: CASSPGTSDEQYF.

The chain uses TRBV4-1 and TRBJ2-5; a weak D match, TRBD2 (6 bases). This CDR3 comprises 14 residues. The V gene lost 1 base and the J gene lost 4 bases, with 10 bases spanning the gap. Germline V gives CDR1 MGHRA, CDR2 YSYEKL. DNA of the CDR3: TGCGCCAGCAGCCAAGCCGGGGGTACAGAGACCCAGTACTTC. Protein product: CASSQAGGTETQYF.

V gene TRBV2 combines with J gene TRBJ1-2; 9 bases fit TRBD1. The CDR3 has 16 amino acids. With V trimmed by 3 bases and J by 7 bases, 12 bases remained unmatched. In germline, CDR1 is SNHLY, CDR2 FYNNEI. Here the CDR3 reads CASSDLFNRGPAGYTF. CDR3 bases: TGTGCCAGCAGTGACCTATTTAACAGGGGGCCCGCTGGCTACACCTTC.

The V call is TRBV29-1, the J call TRBJ2-1; TRBD2 aligns across 7 bases. CDR1 SQVTM and CDR2 ANQGSEA come from the germline V gene. This CDR3 region has 14 residues. V gave up 8 bases and J gave up 2 bases; unmatched junction bases: 9. The CDR3 region is CSFLSGYPYNEQFF. The CDR3 DNA reads as TGCAGCTTCCTTAGCGGGTATCCCTACAATGAGCAGTTCTTC.

Here the CDR3 DNA reads TGTGCCAGCTCGAGCGGGGTAACAGATACGCAGTATTTT. Its translation: CASSSGVTDTQYF. V usage is TRBV28 and J usage is TRBJ2-3; 7 bases map to TRBD2. Trimming at V came to 8 bases and at J to 3 bases, leaving 5 bases not matched to a gene. CDR3 length equals 13 residues. Per germline, CDR1 MDHEN and CDR2 SYDVKM.

The V call is TRBV7-8, the J call TRBJ1-1; D gene unclear. Germline lookup yields CDR1 SGHVS and CDR2 FQNEAQ. The CDR3 is made up of 12 amino acids. Trimming cost V 5 bases and J 7 bases, with 11 bases left between them. Here the CDR3 DNA reads TGTGCCAGCAGCCTCGGAGGTGATGAAGCTTTCTTT. Residues: CASSLGGDEAFF.

This clone has just one count. The rearrangement joins TRBV4-1 to TRBJ1-1; 7 bases fit TRBD1. The V gene's germline CDR1 is MGHRA and CDR2 YSYEKL. Losses at the gene ends were 8 bases for V and 13 bases for J; bases not matched to a gene: 16. This CDR3 comprises 13 residues. The DNA for the CDR3 is TGCGCCAGCGCGACCAATAGAGGGGGCGCTTATTTCTTT. Its translation: CASATNRGGAYFF.

Only one count was recorded for this clone. The chain uses TRBV9 and TRBJ2-3; TRBD2 agrees at 9 bases. V trimming: 3 bases; J trimming: 0 bases; junction bases outside the gene matches: 2. The germline V gene has CDR1 SGDLS and CDR2 YYNGEE. This CDR3 spans 15 amino acids. CDR3 amino acids: CASSDTSGSTDTQYF. As DNA, the CDR3 is TGTGCCAGCAGCGATACTAGCGGGAGCACAGATACGCAGTATTTT.

The chain recombines TRBV5-1 with TRBJ2-3; D unresolved. V shed 4 bases and J shed 2 bases, with 11 bases lying between them. The CDR3 consists of 14 residues. Germline V gene lookup returns CDR1 SGHRS and CDR2 YFSETQ. CDR3 residues: CASSKNSYTDTQYF. CDR3 sequence (DNA): TGCGCCAGCAGCAAGAACAGCTACACAGATACGCAGTATTTT.

The chain combines TRBV27 with TRBJ1-5; tentatively, D is TRBD1 (5 bases). Germline-derived CDR1 and CDR2 are MNHEY and SMNVEV (reference sequence). Trimming shortened V by 3 bases and J by 6 bases, and 12 bases separated the two germline ends. The CDR3 contains 14 residues. In DNA form, the CDR3 reads TGTGCCAGCAGTTTGAGCGCAGGGCGTCAGCCCCAGCATTTT. Its protein product is CASSLSAGRQPQHF.

The J gene is TRBJ1-5, the V gene TRBV6-1, with TRBD1 identical over 9 bases. The CDR3 covers 15 residues. Germline V lookup: CDR1 MNHNS, CDR2 SASEGT. J was trimmed by 6 bases and V by 5 bases; bases with no gene match: 8. CDR3 coding DNA: TGTGCCAGCAGTTCGATTCCGGGACAGGGTCAGCCCCAGCATTTT. It yields the protein CASSSIPGQGQPQHF.

This chain connects TRBV5-1 to TRBJ2-6; a possible D gene is TRBD2 (6 bases). This CDR3 is built from 17 residues. V lost 2 bases to trimming and J lost 0 bases, with 12 bases between them. CDR1 is SGHRS, CDR2 YFSETQ, per germline. The CDR3 sequence: CASSFSAGPSGANVLTF. DNA of the CDR3: TGCGCCAGCAGCTTCTCGGCGGGACCCTCTGGGGCCAACGTCCTGACTTTC.

This chain uses TRBV7-9 with TRBJ2-5; perhaps TRBD2 as D (5 bases). CDR1 and CDR2 from the germline V gene are SEHNR and FQNEAQ (reference sequence). V was clipped by 4 bases and J by 3 bases, with 15 bases between them. CDR3 size: 15 residues. The CDR3 is CASSYARMTKETQYF. CDR3 coding DNA: TGTGCCAGCAGCTATGCCAGGATGACTAAAGAGACCCAGTACTTC.

The V gene is TRBV6-4, the J gene TRBJ2-1, with a possible D match to TRBD2 (5 bases). CDR1 and CDR2 (germline): MRHNA, SNTAGT. This CDR3 contains 13 residues. V was cut by 5 bases and J by 6 bases, with 11 bases left in between. The CDR3 sequence: CASSLSGGNEQFF. For the CDR3, the DNA is TGTGCCAGCAGTCTGTCTGGAGGCAATGAGCAGTTCTTC.